This T cell receptor beta chain was identified during a study of blood T cell repertoires in COVID-19. In germline, CDR1 is SGDLS, CDR2 YYNGEE. The V segment lost 0 bases and the J segment 5 bases; nucleotides outside the gene matches: 3. CDR3 length: 15 residues. TCRdb's table, derived via immunoSEQ multiplex PCR, lists solely in-frame clones and lacks some. Altogether about 160,000 clones are present, just under 85% being singletons, with the ten largest covering 20% to 25%. Material for sequencing was peripheral blood. This clonotype was sampled from an elderly woman with acute or convalescent COVID-19. The chain is built from TRBV9 and TRBJ2-1; 9 bases line up with TRBD2. This CDR3 reads CASSVASGKNNEQFF. The CDR3 DNA reads as TGTGCCAGCAGCGTAGCTAGCGGGAAAAACAATGAGCAGTTCTTC. Full variable domain (outside the CDR3, taken from reference TRBV9 and TRBJ2-1): DSGVTQTPKHLITATGQRVTLRCSPRSGDLSVYWYQQSLDQGLQFLIQYYNGEERAKGNILERFSAQQFPDLHSELNLSSLELGDSALYFCASSVASGKNNEQFFGPGTRLTVL.